This TCR beta chain was profiled in a study of cytomegalovirus exposure and HLA in healthy donors. Study-wide results and caveats: Most TCR sequences were rare, but some public TCRs occurred in many donors.

This CDR3 contains 15 residues. Germline loops: CDR1 SGHRS, CDR2 YFSETQ. Germline trimming cut 1 base from V and 5 bases from J; bases unmatched to any gene: 6. Sequencing used immunoSEQ multiplex PCR; TCRdb keeps in-frame clones, though not all of them. The repertoire holds over 85,000 clones, with approximately 90% as singletons. Donors came from a validation cohort of 90 to 150 subjects, distinct from the first 666-subject cohort. As concerns this clone: The antigen is not known.

The specimen sequenced was PBMCs. This chain joins TRBV5-1 and TRBJ2-5; 9 bases are shared with TRBD1. This receptor was obtained from a woman in her twenties or thirties in good health and CMV-seropositive. The CDR3 reads CASSLMGQGSETQYF. In nucleotides, the CDR3 is TGCGCCAGCAGCTTGATGGGACAGGGTTCCGAGACCCAGTACTTC.